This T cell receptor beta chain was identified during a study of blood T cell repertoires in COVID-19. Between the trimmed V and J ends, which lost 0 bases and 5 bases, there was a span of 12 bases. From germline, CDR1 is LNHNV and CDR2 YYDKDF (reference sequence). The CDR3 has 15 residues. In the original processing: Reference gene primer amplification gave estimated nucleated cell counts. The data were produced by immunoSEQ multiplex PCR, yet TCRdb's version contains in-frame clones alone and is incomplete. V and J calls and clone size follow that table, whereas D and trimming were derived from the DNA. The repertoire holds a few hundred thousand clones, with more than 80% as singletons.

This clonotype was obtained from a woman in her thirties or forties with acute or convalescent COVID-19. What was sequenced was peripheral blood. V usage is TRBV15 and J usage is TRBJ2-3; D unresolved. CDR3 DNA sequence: TGTGCCACCAGCAGAGATACGGGTACGGGAGATACGCAGTATTTT. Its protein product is CATSRDTGTGDTQYF.